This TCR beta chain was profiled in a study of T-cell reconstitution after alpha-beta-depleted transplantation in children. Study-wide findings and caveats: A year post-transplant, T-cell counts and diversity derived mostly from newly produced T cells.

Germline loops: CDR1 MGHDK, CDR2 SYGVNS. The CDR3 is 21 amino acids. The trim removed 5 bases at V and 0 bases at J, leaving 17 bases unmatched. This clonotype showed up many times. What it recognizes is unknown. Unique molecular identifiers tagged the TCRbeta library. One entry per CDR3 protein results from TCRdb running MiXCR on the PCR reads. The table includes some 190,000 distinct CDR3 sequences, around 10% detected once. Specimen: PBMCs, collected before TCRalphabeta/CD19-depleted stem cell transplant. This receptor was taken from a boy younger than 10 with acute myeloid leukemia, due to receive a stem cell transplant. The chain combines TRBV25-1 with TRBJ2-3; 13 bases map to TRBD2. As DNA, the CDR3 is TGTGCCAGCAGTTCATGGGCCCCACTAGCGGGGGGGCATCGTAGCACAGATACGCAGTATTTT. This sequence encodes CASSSWAPLAGGHRSTDTQYF.